The T cell receptor (beta chain) under discussion was sequenced for a study of spatial heterogeneity in lung cancer. Across the whole study: As counted in raw reads, each unique TCR and UMI combination appeared more than ten times on average.

In the library, each TCR cDNA molecule bore its own unique molecular identifier. TCRdb processed the 5' RACE reads anew with MiXCR; each CDR3 protein has one entry. The sample lists 7,500 to 10,000 distinct CDR3 sequences, roughly 16% seen once, with roughly 15% in the top ten. The germline V gene encodes CDR1 SNHLY and CDR2 FYNNEI. CDR3 size: 16 residues. J lost 4 bases, V lost 7 bases, and 13 bases had no gene match. The time point was: sample taken at primary tumor resection. The sequenced material consisted of unsorted whole RNA from tumor, nontumor lung or frozen PBMC. The specimen was normal lung tissue next to the tumor, collected at surgery. This sequence joins TRBV2 and TRBJ2-5, with 9 nucleotides matching TRBD2. This receptor was obtained from a male donor with early-stage non-small cell lung cancer. Written as DNA, the CDR3 is TGTGCCAGCACCCCTTCCGCGGGGGGGCCCGGAGAGACCCAGTACTTC. Translation gives CASTPSAGGPGETQYF. The full variable domain, in which reference TRBV2 and TRBJ2-5 provide the parts outside the CDR3, is EPEVTQTPSHQVTQMGQEVILRCVPISNHLYFYWYRQILGQKVEFLVSFYNNEISEKSEIFDDQFSVERPDGSNFTLKIRSTKLEDSAMYFCASTPSAGGPGETQYFGPGTRLLVL.